This TCR beta chain was recorded in a study of T cell responses to AZD1222 COVID-19 vaccine (dated by TCRdb to the early 2020s). A note on the overall study: Because spike-specific TCR depth and breadth did not differ between the two schedules, AZD1222 recipients who got a second dose at roughly 4 weeks were pooled with those who got a second dose at roughly 12 weeks. TCR sequencing was performed for about 250 trial participants, of whom roughly 200 were given two doses of AZD1222 and about 25 were given two doses of MenACWY control vaccine. Trial participants were enrolled by age into 18-55, 56-69 and 70-plus year subgroups, with roughly 160, 29 and 62 TCR-sequenced participants respectively.

The junction shows trimming of 8 bases on V and 2 bases on J, and the gene matches do not reach 4 bases of it. From its cysteine to its phenylalanine, the CDR3 spans 12 amino acids. The read is trimmed to its CDR3 DNA, 36 bases read in frame from base 1. CDR1 GTSNPN and CDR2 SVGIG were looked up in the germline V gene (reference sequence). The CDR3 regions of human TCRbeta chains were subjected to immunosequencing. In the original analysis: TCRs in the repertoires were compared against a reference library of SARS-CoV-2-specific TCRs that had been generated with the MIRA antigen-specificity platform. Breadth meant the fraction of unique TCRs that were SARS-CoV-2-associated, whereas depth meant the fraction of total T cells that were SARS-CoV-2-associated. Each spike-specific TCR was assigned to its reactive spike region and to a CD4 or CD8 class using the MIRA data. Log10-transformed breadth and depth values were compared by one-way ANOVA with Sidak's multiple comparisons tests. What TCRdb holds here is the immuneACCESS table cut down to in-frame rearrangements. Part of the clones is not present; checked against another copy, under half of the missing clones reflect an unresolved V gene, and the others are unexplained. The V and J calls and clone size come from that table; D and trimming were worked out from the DNA. Recorded for this sample are about 140,000 clones; 80% to 90% of them occurred a single time. The top ten clonotypes cover 1.5% to 2% of the sample.

Points on this clone: There is no known antigen for this receptor. No clone much larger than this one lies a single base away; base qualities are absent.

Read against the paper, the sample's time point label means: baseline before first vaccination. Samples from vaccinated people were obtained from the UK trials COV001 and COV002, which included a single-blind randomized controlled phase 2/3 trial of AZD1222 (ChAdOx1 nCoV-19) in healthy adults. For TCRbeta chain sequencing, PBMC samples from trial participants were taken at day 0 and at day 28 after the second dose. Here is what the overall study found, with its caveats: Conclusions about previously exposed vaccinees are limited because only a handful of AZD1222 recipients were SARS-CoV-2 seropositive at baseline. Nearly half of unique spike-specific TCRs reportedly recognized epitopes outside regions mutated in the B.1.351 and B.1.1.7 variants. The vaccine-associated CD4 TCRs covered the entire spike protein, and the dominant responses fell in regions 160-218 and 743-854. Spike-specific TCR breadth and depth rose significantly after two AZD1222 doses compared with day 0 and with MenACWY recipients. Participants were mostly white British and included more females than males, and it was suggested by the authors that clonal diversity may have been underestimated. In the small 56-69-year group, the increase in depth fell short of significance, most likely because of low power. Because no day 14 peak-response samples were available, the repertoires could be characterized only after the peak T cell response.

The material was peripheral blood, obtained on day 0 of AZD1222 vaccination. The chain joins TRBV30 to TRBJ1-2, with TRBD1 identical over 8 junction bases. This TCR was sampled from an adult in good health. The CDR3 is CAARTGNYGYTF. The DNA sequence follows: TGTGCCGCCCGGACAGGGAACTATGGCTACACCTTC. Here the CDR3 is joined to the reference TRBV30 and TRBJ1-2 genes, and the full variable domain is: SQTIHQWPATLVQPVGSPLSLECTVEGTSNPNLYWYRQAAGRGLQLLFYSVGIGQISSEVPQNLSASRPQDRQFILSSKKLLLSDSGFYLCAARTGNYGYTFGSGTRLTVV.